These 7 T cell receptor beta chains were all obtained from the same sample, sequenced in a study of Graves' ophthalmopathy and Graves' hyperthyroidism. Amplification of the TCR beta CDR3 regions used RNA transcripts (as template). Scientists carried out first-round RT-PCR using HTBI primers and then a second-round multiplex PCR. TCRdb reprocessed the multiplex PCR reads via MiXCR and lists one record per CDR3 protein. The sample has about 420,000 distinct CDR3 sequences; roughly 21% are singletons. The sequencing input was peripheral blood. These TCRs come from a young woman with stable Graves' hyperthyroidism.

This clonotype was observed many times. The chain carries TRBV9 and TRBJ2-7; D is perhaps TRBD2 (6 bases). V lost 4 bases, J lost 0 bases, and 17 bases lay in between. The germline V gene encodes CDR1 SGDLS and CDR2 YYNGEE. This CDR3 is 16 amino acids long. The CDR3 protein is CASSPGGTPSSYEQYF. CDR3 in DNA: TGTGCCAGCAGCCCCGGCGGGACTCCAAGCTCCTACGAGCAGTACTTC.

The chain links TRBV12-3 or TRBV12-4 to TRBJ1-1, with 11 bases aligning to TRBD1. This CDR3 is 15 amino acids long. Losses at the gene ends were 4 bases for V and 1 base for J; bases not matched to a gene: 2. The CDR3 is CASSSGQGANTEAFF. The CDR3 DNA follows: TGTGCCAGCAGTTCAGGACAGGGGGCGAACACTGAAGCTTTCTTT.

This clonotype was recorded a few times. The V and J genes are TRBV27 and TRBJ2-7; no definite D call. CDR3 length equals 12 residues. From germline, CDR1 is MNHEY and CDR2 SMNVEV (reference sequence). V lost 4 bases, J lost 6 bases, and 10 bases lay in between. Here the CDR3 reads CASSSQLTEQYF. The CDR3 DNA reads TGTGCCAGCAGTTCCCAGTTAACCGAGCAGTACTTC.

This clonotype appeared many times. V gene TRBV30 combines with J gene TRBJ1-5; TRBD1 might be the D (6 bases). The CDR3 spans 13 residues. V shed 1 base and J shed 8 bases, with 12 bases lying between them. Germline-derived CDR1 and CDR2 are GTSNPN and SVGIG (reference sequence). The CDR3 sequence is CAWSARGVEPQHF. The CDR3 DNA reads as TGTGCCTGGAGTGCCAGGGGAGTGGAGCCCCAGCATTTT.

This clonotype was picked up many times. The CDR3 here is CASSPGLAGEGQYF. Here the CDR3 DNA reads TGTGCCAGCAGCCCGGGACTAGCGGGAGAGGGGCAGTACTTC. V usage is TRBV7-3 and J usage is TRBJ2-7; 14 bases are shared with TRBD2. The CDR3 sequence is 14 residues long. The germline V gene has CDR1 SGHTA and CDR2 FQGTGA. V shed 5 bases, J shed 9 bases, and the junction held 6 bases outside the gene matches.

At least ten counts were recorded for this clonotype. The chain has TRBV20-1 and TRBJ1-2; the match to TRBD1 covers 9 bases. V gave up 3 bases and J gave up 7 bases; unmatched junction bases: 12. CDR1 is DFQATT and CDR2 is SNEGSKA in the germline V gene (reference sequence). This CDR3 spans 15 amino acids. CDR3 amino acids: CSASPSGTGRGGYTF. The DNA of the CDR3 is TGCAGTGCTAGTCCCTCCGGGACAGGGCGCGGTGGCTACACCTTC.

This clonotype showed up many times. This chain joins TRBV11-2 and TRBJ2-7; 10 nucleotides line up with TRBD2. J lost 1 base, V lost 5 bases, and 14 bases had no gene match. Looked up from germline, CDR1 is SGHAT and CDR2 is FQNNGV. This CDR3 spans 18 amino acids. This chain's CDR3 is CASSASGRGGGASYEQYF. CDR3 nucleotides: TGTGCCAGCAGCGCCAGCGGGAGGGGAGGAGGAGCGTCCTACGAGCAGTACTTC. Full variable domain (missing parts from reference TRBV11-2 and TRBJ2-7): EAGVAQSPRYKIIEKRQSVAFWCNPISGHATLYWYQQILGQGPKLLIQFQNNGVVDDSQLPKDRFSAERLKGVDSTLKIQPAKLEDSAVYLCASSASGRGGGASYEQYFGPGTRLTVT.